The clone carrying this TCR beta chain was found many times. The antigen remains unidentified. CDR1 and CDR2 from the germline V gene are SGHRS and YFSETQ. This CDR3 is 16 amino acids long. The V and J ends lost 0 bases and 6 bases, in that order; junction bases with no gene match: 10. This sample is drawn from a study of T cells after posttransplantation cyclophosphamide. Findings and limits, study-wide: TRB clonality was highly associated with recipient CMV seropositivity and reactivation.

Profiled with immunoSEQ multiplex PCR; TCRdb holds only in-frame clones, not every one. The table lists tens of thousands of clones, with no singletons. The sample was PBMCs. This clonotype was sampled from a woman in her fifties or sixties in good health and a related stem cell transplant donor. The chain recombines TRBV5-1 with TRBJ2-7, with 9 positions matching TRBD1. Written as DNA, the CDR3 is TGCGCCAGCAGCTTGGTCCCCGGGACAGGGTTGTCCGAGCAGTACTTC. Its translation: CASSLVPGTGLSEQYF. The full variable domain, with the rest looked up from reference TRBV5-1 and TRBJ2-7, is KAGVTQTPRYLIKTRGQQVTLSCSPISGHRSVSWYQQTPGQGLQFLFEYFSETQRNKGNFPGRFSGRQFSNSRSEMNVSTLELGDSALYLCASSLVPGTGLSEQYFGPGTRLTVT.